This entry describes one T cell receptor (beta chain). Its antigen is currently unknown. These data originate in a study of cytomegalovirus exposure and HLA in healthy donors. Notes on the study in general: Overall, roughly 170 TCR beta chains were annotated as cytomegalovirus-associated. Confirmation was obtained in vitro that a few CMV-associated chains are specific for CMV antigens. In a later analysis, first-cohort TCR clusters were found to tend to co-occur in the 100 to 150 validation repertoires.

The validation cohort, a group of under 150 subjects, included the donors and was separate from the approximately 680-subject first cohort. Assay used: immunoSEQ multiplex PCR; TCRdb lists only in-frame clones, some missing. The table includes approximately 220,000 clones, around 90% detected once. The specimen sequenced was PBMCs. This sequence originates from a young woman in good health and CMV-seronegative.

The CDR3 region is CAWAGNANSPLHF. As DNA, the CDR3 is TGTGCCTGGGCTGGCAATGCTAATTCACCCCTCCACTTT. The J gene is TRBJ1-6, the V gene TRBV30, with D hard to call. The V gene's germline CDR1 is GTSNPN and CDR2 SVGIG (reference sequence). V gave up 5 bases and J gave up 6 bases, with 11 bases separating them. The CDR3 extends over 13 amino acids.